Described below is a single TCR beta chain sequence and its context. The sample is drawn from a study of OX40 agonist ivuxolimab in advanced cancers. In the study overall: In three patients, partial responses were observed, one with hepatocellular carcinoma and two with cutaneous melanoma.

Libraries were prepared by immunoSEQ multiplex PCR; TCRdb keeps only in-frame clonotypes and omits some of them. Among 25,000 to 35,000 clones listed, almost 85% were seen once. The CDR3 totals 16 residues. In germline, CDR1 is GTSNPN, CDR2 SVGIG (reference sequence). Trimming removed 2 bases at V and 0 bases at J, with 14 bases between. The sequence derives from an adult with an advanced solid tumor such as melanoma, head and neck, liver or kidney cancer. The chain uses TRBV30 and TRBJ2-1; possible D gene TRBD2, 6 bases. Sequencing was performed on CD4+ or CD8+ T cells sorted from blood, taken in a trial of the OX40 agonist ivuxolimab. The CDR3 loop is CAWSPRGASSYNEQFF. CDR3 bases: TGTGCCTGGAGTCCCCGCGGGGCGAGCTCCTACAATGAGCAGTTCTTC.